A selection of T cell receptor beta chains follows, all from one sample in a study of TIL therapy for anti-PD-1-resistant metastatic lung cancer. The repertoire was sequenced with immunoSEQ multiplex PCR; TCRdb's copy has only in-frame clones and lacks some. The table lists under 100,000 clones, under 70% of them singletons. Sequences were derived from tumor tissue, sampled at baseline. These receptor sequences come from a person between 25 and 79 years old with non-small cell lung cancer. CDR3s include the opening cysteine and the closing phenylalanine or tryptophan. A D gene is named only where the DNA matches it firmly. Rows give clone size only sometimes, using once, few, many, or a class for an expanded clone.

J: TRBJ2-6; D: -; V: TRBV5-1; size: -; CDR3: CASRFPRQDTGSGANVLTF; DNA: TGCGCCAGCCGGTTCCCCAGGCAGGATACAGGCTCTGGGGCCAACGTCCTGACTTTC
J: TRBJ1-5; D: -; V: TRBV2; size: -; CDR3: CASSEGDRQNQPQHF; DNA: TGTGCCAGCAGTGAAGGAGACAGACAGAATCAGCCCCAGCATTTT
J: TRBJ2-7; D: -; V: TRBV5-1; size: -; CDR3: CASSPIPGVRAYEQYF; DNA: TGCGCCAGCAGCCCCATTCCAGGGGTTAGGGCCTACGAGCAGTACTTC
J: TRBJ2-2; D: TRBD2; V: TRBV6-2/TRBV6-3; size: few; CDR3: CASSYSYSGSVTGELFF; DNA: TGTGCCAGCAGTTACTCCTATAGCGGGAGCGTCACCGGGGAGCTGTTTTTT
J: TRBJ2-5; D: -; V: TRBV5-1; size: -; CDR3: CASSLGPSRQETQYF; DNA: TGCGCCAGCAGCTTGGGGCCAAGTCGGCAAGAGACCCAGTACTTC
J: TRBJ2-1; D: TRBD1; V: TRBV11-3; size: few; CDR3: CASSLSGTGGHEQFF; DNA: TGTGCCAGCAGCTTATCCGGGACAGGGGGCCATGAGCAGTTCTTC
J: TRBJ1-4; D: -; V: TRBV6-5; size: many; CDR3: CASSYGTAGSEKLFF; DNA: TGTGCCAGCAGTTACGGAACAGCGGGCAGTGAAAAACTGTTTTTT
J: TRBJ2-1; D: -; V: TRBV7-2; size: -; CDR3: CASRALSSYNEQFF; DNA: TGTGCCAGCAGGGCACTGAGCTCCTACAATGAGCAGTTCTTC
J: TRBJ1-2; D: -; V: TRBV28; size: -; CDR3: CASSLAQGFYGYTF; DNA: TGTGCCAGCAGTTTAGCACAGGGTTTCTATGGCTACACCTTC
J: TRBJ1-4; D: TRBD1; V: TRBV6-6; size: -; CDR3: CASRFDRASNEKLFF; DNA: TGTGCCAGCAGGTTCGACAGGGCATCTAATGAAAAACTGTTTTTT
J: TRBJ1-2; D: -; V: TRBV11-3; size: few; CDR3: CASSFRPGTNGRCGYTF; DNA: TGTGCCAGCAGCTTTAGGCCCGGGACAAACGGGCGATGTGGCTACACCTTC
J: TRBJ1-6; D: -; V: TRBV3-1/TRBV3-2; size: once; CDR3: CASSQGVWQGSPLHF; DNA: TGTGCCAGCAGCCAAGGTGTCTGGCAGGGTTCACCCCTCCACTTT
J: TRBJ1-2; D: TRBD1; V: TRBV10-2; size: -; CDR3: CASRPTGQMYYTF; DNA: TGCGCCAGCAGACCTACGGGACAGATGTACTACACCTTC
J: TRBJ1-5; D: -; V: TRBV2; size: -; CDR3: CASSEPPADQPQHF; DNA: TGTGCCAGCAGTGAACCACCCGCTGATCAGCCCCAGCATTTT
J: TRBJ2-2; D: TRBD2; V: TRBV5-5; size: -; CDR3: CASSLRAGGPGDTGELFF; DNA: TGTGCCAGCAGCTTGCGAGCGGGGGGGCCGGGGGACACCGGGGAGCTGTTTTTT
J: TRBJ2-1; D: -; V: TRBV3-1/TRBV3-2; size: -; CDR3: CASSQGRGTYNEQFF; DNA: TGTGCCAGCAGCCAAGGGCGGGGGACATACAATGAGCAGTTCTTC
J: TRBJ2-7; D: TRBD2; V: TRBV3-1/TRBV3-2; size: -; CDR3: CASSHGKIAGGRLAEQYF; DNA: TGTGCCAGCAGCCACGGCAAAATAGCGGGGGGACGGCTTGCCGAGCAGTACTTC
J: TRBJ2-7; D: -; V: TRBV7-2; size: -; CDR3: CASSFGGVGEQYF; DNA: TGTGCCAGCAGCTTTGGGGGAGTGGGGGAGCAGTACTTC
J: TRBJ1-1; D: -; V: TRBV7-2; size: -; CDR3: CASSVQGETEAFF; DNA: TGTGCCAGCAGCGTCCAGGGAGAGACTGAAGCTTTCTTT
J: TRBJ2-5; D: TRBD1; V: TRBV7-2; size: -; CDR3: CASSLRDRGRETQYF; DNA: TGTGCCAGCAGCTTAAGGGACAGGGGGCGGGAGACCCAGTACTTC
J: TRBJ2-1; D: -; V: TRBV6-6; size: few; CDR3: CASSFWEELEQFF; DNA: TGTGCCAGCAGTTTTTGGGAGGAGCTTGAGCAGTTCTTC
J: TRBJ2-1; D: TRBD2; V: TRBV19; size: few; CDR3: CASSIGQRGEGEQFF; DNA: TGTGCCAGTAGTATTGGTCAGCGGGGGGAGGGTGAGCAGTTCTTC
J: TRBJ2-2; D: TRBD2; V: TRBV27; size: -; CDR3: CASSFSGVHTGELFF; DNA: TGTGCCAGCAGTTTTAGCGGGGTTCACACCGGGGAGCTGTTTTTT
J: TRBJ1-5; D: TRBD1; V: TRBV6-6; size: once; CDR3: CASSILGQGGQPQHF; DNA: TGTGCCAGCAGTATCTTGGGACAGGGGGGTCAGCCCCAGCATTTT
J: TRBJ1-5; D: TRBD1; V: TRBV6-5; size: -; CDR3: CASSSRTGSQPQHF; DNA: TGTGCCAGCAGTTCTCGGACAGGGTCTCAGCCCCAGCATTTT
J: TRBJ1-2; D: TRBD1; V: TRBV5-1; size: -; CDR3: CASSLGDSNYGYTF; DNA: TGCGCCAGCAGCTTGGGGGACAGTAACTATGGCTACACCTTC
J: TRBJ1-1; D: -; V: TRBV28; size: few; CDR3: CASSPWGRNTEAFF; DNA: TGTGCCAGCAGCCCCTGGGGGAGGAACACTGAAGCTTTCTTT
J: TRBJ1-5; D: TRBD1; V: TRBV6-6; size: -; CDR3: CASSWGTDNQPQHF; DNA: TGTGCCAGCAGTTGGGGGACAGACAATCAGCCCCAGCATTTT
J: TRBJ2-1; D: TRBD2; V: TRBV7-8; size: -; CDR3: CASSWREGPNEQFF; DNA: TGTGCCAGCAGCTGGAGGGAGGGCCCCAATGAGCAGTTCTTC
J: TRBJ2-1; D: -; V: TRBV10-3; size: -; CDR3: CAISGTGADNEQFF; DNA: TGTGCCATCAGTGGTACGGGGGCCGACAATGAGCAGTTCTTC
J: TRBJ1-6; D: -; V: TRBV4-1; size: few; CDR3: CASSQGMENSPLHF; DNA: TGCGCCAGCAGCCAAGGGATGGAGAATTCACCCCTCCACTTT
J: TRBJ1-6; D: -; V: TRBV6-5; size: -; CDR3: CASSYGWDLYNSPLHF; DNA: TGTGCCAGCAGTTACGGTTGGGACCTCTATAATTCACCCCTCCACTTT
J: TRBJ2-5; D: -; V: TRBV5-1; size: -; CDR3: CASSLTSPQETQYF; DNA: TGCGCCAGCAGCTTGACTAGCCCTCAAGAGACCCAGTACTTC
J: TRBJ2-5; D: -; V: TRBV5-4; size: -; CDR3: CASSRDRTDQETQYF; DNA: TGTGCCAGCAGCCGCGACCGGACAGACCAAGAGACCCAGTACTTC
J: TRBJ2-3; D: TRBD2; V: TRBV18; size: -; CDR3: CASSPVLTSGGLMDTQYF; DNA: TGTGCCAGCTCACCAGTTTTGACTAGCGGGGGGCTTATGGATACGCAGTATTTT
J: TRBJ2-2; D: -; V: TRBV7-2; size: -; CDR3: CASSLGLGNGELFF; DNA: TGTGCCAGCAGCTTAGGCCTTGGAAACGGGGAGCTGTTTTTT
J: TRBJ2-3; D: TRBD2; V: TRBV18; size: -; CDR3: CASSSMPGTSEMHTQYF; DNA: TGTGCCAGCTCGAGCATGCCCGGGACTAGCGAGATGCATACGCAGTATTTT
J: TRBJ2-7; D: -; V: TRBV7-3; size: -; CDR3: CASSLNGQPMYEQYF; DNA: TGTGCCAGCAGCTTAAACGGACAGCCTATGTACGAGCAGTACTTC
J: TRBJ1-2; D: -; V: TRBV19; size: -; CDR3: CASRGQGGYTF; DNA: TGTGCCAGTAGGGGGCAAGGCGGCTACACCTTC
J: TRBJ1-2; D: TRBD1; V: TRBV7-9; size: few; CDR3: CASSHPGQVNNYGYTF; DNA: TGTGCCAGCAGCCACCCCGGACAGGTGAATAACTATGGCTACACCTTC
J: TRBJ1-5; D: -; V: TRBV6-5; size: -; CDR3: CASSLTTDSNQPQHF; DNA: TGTGCCAGCAGTCTCACGACGGATAGCAATCAGCCCCAGCATTTT
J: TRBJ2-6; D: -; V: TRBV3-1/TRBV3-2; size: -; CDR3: CASDLSGANVLTF; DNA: TGTGCCAGCGACCTATCTGGGGCCAACGTCCTGACTTTC
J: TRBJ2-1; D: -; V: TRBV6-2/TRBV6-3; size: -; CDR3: CASSYSGGIYNEQFF; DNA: TGTGCCAGCAGTTACTCCGGGGGAATCTACAATGAGCAGTTCTTC
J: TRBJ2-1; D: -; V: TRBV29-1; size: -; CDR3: CSVTGNEQFF; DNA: TGCAGCGTTACAGGCAATGAGCAGTTCTTC
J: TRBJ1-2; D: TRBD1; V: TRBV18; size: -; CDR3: CASSPIANRGTTYYGYTF; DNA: TGTGCCAGCTCACCCATCGCAAACAGGGGGACGACATACTATGGCTACACCTTC
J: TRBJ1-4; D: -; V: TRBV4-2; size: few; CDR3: CASSRQANKGEKLFF; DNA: TGTGCCAGCAGCCGACAGGCAAACAAGGGAGAAAAACTGTTTTTT
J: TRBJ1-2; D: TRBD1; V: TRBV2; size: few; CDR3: CASSEGRGNYGYTF; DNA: TGTGCCAGCAGTGAAGGCAGGGGGAACTATGGCTACACCTTC
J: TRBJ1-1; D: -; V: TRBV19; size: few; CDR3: CASSIYMNTEAFF; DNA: TGTGCCAGTAGTATATACATGAACACTGAAGCTTTCTTT
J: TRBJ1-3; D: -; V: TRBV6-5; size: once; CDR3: CASSFRPGDFGNTIYF; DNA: TGTGCCAGCAGTTTCCGCCCAGGGGACTTTGGAAACACCATATATTTT
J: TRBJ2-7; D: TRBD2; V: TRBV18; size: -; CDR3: CASSPQGTSAEQYF; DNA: TGTGCCAGCTCACCTCAGGGGACTAGCGCCGAGCAGTACTTC
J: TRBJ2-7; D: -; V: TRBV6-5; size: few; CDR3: CASSYWPLRHRYEQYF; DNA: TGTGCCAGCAGTTACTGGCCGCTTAGGCACCGCTACGAGCAGTACTTC
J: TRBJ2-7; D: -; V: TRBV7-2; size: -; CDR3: CASSAHRNTYEQYF; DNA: TGTGCCAGCAGCGCCCACAGGAATACCTACGAGCAGTACTTC
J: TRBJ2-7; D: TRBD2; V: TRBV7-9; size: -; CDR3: CASIPAGAFSYEQYF; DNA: TGTGCCAGCATCCCAGCGGGGGCCTTCTCCTACGAGCAGTACTTC
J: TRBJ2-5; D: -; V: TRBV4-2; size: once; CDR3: CASSQDGGGRGETQYF; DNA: TGTGCCAGCAGCCAAGACGGGGGAGGCAGGGGAGAGACCCAGTACTTC
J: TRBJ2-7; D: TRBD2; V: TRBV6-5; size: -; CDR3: CASSASSGLPYEQYF; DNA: TGTGCCAGCAGCGCCTCCTCGGGACTACCCTACGAGCAGTACTTC